These 17 T cell receptor beta chains share one sample of origin, sequenced in a study of OX40 agonist ivuxolimab in advanced cancers. The protocol used for the library was the immunoSEQ multiplex PCR assay. As stored in TCRdb, this immuneACCESS dataset retains in-frame rearrangements with V and J assigned. A fraction of the clones does not appear; measured against another copy, unresolved V genes explain less than half of the discrepancy, and the remainder lacks a known reason. The sample table lists 70,000 or so clones, 80% to 85% of them with a count of one. The top ten clonotypes cover nearly 0.8% of the sample. The sequences come from CD4+ or CD8+ T cells sorted from blood, collected in a trial of the OX40 agonist ivuxolimab. Source of these receptors: an adult with an advanced solid tumor such as melanoma, head and neck, liver or kidney cancer.

The rearrangement joins TRBV5-1 to TRBJ1-4; 7 bases agree with TRBD1. The CDR3 is 15 amino acids. Germline V gives CDR1 SGHRS, CDR2 YFSETQ. V trimming: 5 bases; J trimming: 6 bases; junction bases outside the gene matches: 10. CDR3 nucleotides: TGCGCCAGCAGTCTTGCAGGGACAGCCTATGAAAAACTGTTTTTT. The encoded protein is CASSLAGTAYEKLFF.

CDR3 loop: CASSQPNRGQRYGYTF. The CDR3 DNA is TGCGCCAGCAGCCAGCCTAACCGCGGACAGAGATATGGCTACACCTTC. V and J are TRBV4-1 and TRBJ1-2, with a tentative D call TRBD1 (6 bases). The CDR3 is 16 amino acids. Looked up from germline, CDR1 is MGHRA and CDR2 is YSYEKL. V was trimmed by 3 bases and J by 5 bases, leaving 19 bases between them.

This clone was observed a handful of times. CDR3 sequence (DNA): TGTGCCAGCTCACCATCGACAGGGGCGGCCGGGGAGCTGTTTTTT. Its translation: CASSPSTGAAGELFF. The rearrangement uses TRBV18 and TRBJ2-2, with 8 bases that match TRBD1. This CDR3 contains 15 residues. The germline CDR1 and CDR2 sequences are KGHSH and LQKENI. V gave up 2 bases and J gave up 6 bases; unmatched junction bases: 5.

The CDR3 DNA reads as TGTGCCAGCAGAGGGGGGGTGAACACTGAAGCTTTCTTT. Amino acids: CASRGGVNTEAFF. V and J are TRBV6-4 and TRBJ1-1; a possible D gene is TRBD1 (6 bases). Germline CDR1 reads MRHNA; CDR2 reads SNTAGT. Trimming took 6 bases from V and 0 from J, leaving 8 bases between them. CDR3 length: 13 residues.

J is TRBJ2-7 and V is TRBV5-4; D is perhaps TRBD1 or TRBD2 (6 bases each). The CDR3 spans 16 residues. Germline V gene sequence: CDR1 SGHNT, CDR2 YYREEE (reference sequence). V gave up 3 bases and J gave up 1 base, with 17 bases separating them. The CDR3 spells CASSSRRGGRSYEQYF. In DNA, the CDR3 is TGTGCCAGCAGCTCCAGAAGAGGGGGGAGGTCCTACGAGCAGTACTTC.

The chain links TRBV5-6 to TRBJ2-3; D gene uncertain. Trimming took 3 bases from V and 1 from J, leaving 9 bases between them. CDR3 length: 14 residues. The germline CDR1 and CDR2 sequences are SGHDT and YYEEEE. The CDR3 coding sequence is TGTGCCAGCAGCTCTCGAGGCGGCACAGATACGCAGTATTTT. Protein: CASSSRGGTDTQYF.

The table lists this clone with a count of one. The J gene is TRBJ2-5, the V gene TRBV7-6, with D perhaps TRBD2 (6 bases). The V gene lost 1 base and the J gene lost 1 base, with 19 bases spanning the gap. The CDR3 runs to 18 residues. The germline gives CDR1 SGHVS, CDR2 FNYEAQ. For the CDR3, the DNA is TGTGCCAGCAGCTTAGGGCGGGGCGCCCTACGGAGCCAAGAGACCCAGTACTTC. Amino acid sequence: CASSLGRGALRSQETQYF.

On this clone itself: The same CDR3 can be traced to other DNA sequences in this sample. This chain joins TRBV7-2 and TRBJ2-5; 10 positions agree with TRBD2. With V trimmed by 4 bases and J by 2 bases, 1 base remained unmatched. Germline CDR1 reads SGHTA; CDR2 reads FQGNSA. The CDR3 is 14 residues long. Written as DNA, the CDR3 is TGTGCCAGCAGCTGGACTAGCGGACAAGAGACCCAGTACTTC. Protein sequence: CASSWTSGQETQYF.

The gene calls are TRBV4-2 and TRBJ1-2; the match to TRBD1 covers 7 bases. Germline CDR1 LGHNA, CDR2 YNFKEQ. V gave up 4 bases and J gave up 1 base; unmatched junction bases: 18. The CDR3 consists of 19 residues. The CDR3 here is CASSPPRPGQNRYNYGYTF. In DNA, the CDR3 is TGTGCCAGCAGCCCCCCCAGGCCGGGACAGAATCGCTATAACTATGGCTACACCTTC.

The chain uses TRBV27 and TRBJ2-7; D perhaps matches TRBD2 (6 bases). This CDR3 contains 12 residues. Trimming pared 2 bases from V and 5 bases from J, leaving 7 bases between. Germline assignment: CDR1 MNHEY and CDR2 SMNVEV (reference sequence). For the CDR3, the DNA is TGTGCCAGCAGTTTACGGGGGAACGAGCAGTACTTC. Encoded protein: CASSLRGNEQYF.

This clone was observed once. This chain connects TRBV4-3 to TRBJ2-7, with D possibly being TRBD1 or TRBD2 (5 bases each). This CDR3 contains 16 residues. Germline CDR1 reads LGHNA; CDR2 reads YSLEER. V was pared by 0 bases and J by 0 bases, with 12 bases between. The CDR3 sequence: CASSQDLGGNSYEQYF. CDR3 nucleotide sequence: TGCGCCAGCAGCCAAGATCTTGGGGGAAACTCCTACGAGCAGTACTTC.

In regard to this clone: One junction end disagrees with the germline gene, perhaps due to a read error. This chain links TRBV28 with TRBJ1-2; D uncertain. CDR1 is MDHEN, CDR2 SYDVKM, per germline. CDR3 length: 12 amino acids. CDR3 sequence: CASSLWQAALAF. The CDR3 region has the DNA TGTGCCAGCAGTTTATGGCAGGCGGCTCTCGCCTTC.

The chain uses TRBV28 and TRBJ1-1; D remains unclear. V dropped 6 bases and J dropped 10 bases, with 15 bases sitting between them. The CDR3 has 12 residues. CDR1 and CDR2 from the germline V gene are MDHEN and SYDVKM. The CDR3 reads CASSPRAGSAFF. DNA of the CDR3: TGTGCCAGCAGCCCGCGGGCGGGGTCAGCTTTCTTT.

For this clone: Mismatch with germline at one junction end may stem from a read error. Other DNA variants within this sample encode the same CDR3. CDR3 region: CASSLLSSGNTIYF. The CDR3 nucleotides read TGCGCCAGCAGCTTACTCAGCTCTGGAAACACCATATATTTT. V usage is TRBV7-8 and J usage is TRBJ1-3; D remains ambiguous. This CDR3 is 14 amino acids long. The germline gives CDR1 SGHVS, CDR2 FQNEAQ.

The chain employs TRBV5-6 and TRBJ2-7; D ambiguous. The V end was cut by 4 bases, the J end by 6 bases, with 11 bases between. The CDR3 is made up of 12 amino acids. Germline CDR1 reads SGHDT; CDR2 reads YYEEEE. CDR3 in DNA: TGTGCCAGCAGCCCTGCCACGGGCGAGCAGTACTTC. Translation: CASSPATGEQYF.

The rearrangement uses TRBV2 and TRBJ1-2; D gene unclear. V was pared by 6 bases and J by 4 bases, with 12 bases between. This CDR3 contains 13 residues. Germline CDR1 is SNHLY and CDR2 is FYNNEI. The CDR3 protein is CASRVGISYGYTF. CDR3 bases: TGTGCCAGCAGGGTAGGGATCTCCTATGGCTACACCTTC.

The chain uses TRBV20-1 and TRBJ1-5; D call uncertain. Germline V gene lookup returns CDR1 DFQATT and CDR2 SNEGSKA (reference sequence). This CDR3 spans 9 amino acids. Trimming took 6 bases from V and 9 from J, leaving 6 bases between them. The CDR3 DNA is TGCAGTGCCGGTCCGCCCCAGCATTTT. Translating it yields CSAGPPQHF.